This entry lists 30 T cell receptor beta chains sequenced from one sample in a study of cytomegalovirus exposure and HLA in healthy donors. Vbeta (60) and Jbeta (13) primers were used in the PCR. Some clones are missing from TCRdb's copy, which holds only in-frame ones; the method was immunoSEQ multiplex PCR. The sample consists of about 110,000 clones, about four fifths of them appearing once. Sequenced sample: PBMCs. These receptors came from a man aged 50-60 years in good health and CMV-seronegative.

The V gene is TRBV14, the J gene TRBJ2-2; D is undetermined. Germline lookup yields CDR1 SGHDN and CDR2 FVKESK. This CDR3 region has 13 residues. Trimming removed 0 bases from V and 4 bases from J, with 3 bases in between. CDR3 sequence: CASSQELTGELFF. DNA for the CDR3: TGTGCCAGCAGCCAAGAACTCACCGGGGAGCTGTTTTTT. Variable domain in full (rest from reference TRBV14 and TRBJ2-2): EAGVTQFPSHSVIEKGQTVTLRCDPISGHDNLYWYRRVMGKEIKFLLHFVKESKQDESGMPNNRFLAERTGGTYSTLKVQPAELEDSGVYFCASSQELTGELFFGEGSRLTVL.

The DNA of the CDR3 is TGTGCCAGCAGCCTCGGACTAGCGGGGGGGGCGGATACGCAGTATTTT. As protein: CASSLGLAGGADTQYF. The rearrangement links TRBV11-1 to TRBJ2-3, with 15 positions matching TRBD2. CDR3 length: 16 amino acids. V lost 5 bases and J lost 6; bases outside the gene matches: 6. Germline values: CDR1 SGHAT, CDR2 FQDESV (reference sequence).

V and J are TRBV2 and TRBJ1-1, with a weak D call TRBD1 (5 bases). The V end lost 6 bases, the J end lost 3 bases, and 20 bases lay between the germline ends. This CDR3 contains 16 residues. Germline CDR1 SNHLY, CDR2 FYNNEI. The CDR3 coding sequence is TGTGCCAGCAGCGGCGGGACTATAGGTAAGGACACTGAAGCTTTCTTT. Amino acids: CASSGGTIGKDTEAFF.

CDR3 sequence reads: CASSSRQGARTEAFF. In DNA, the CDR3 is TGTGCCAGCAGCTCCCGACAGGGGGCGAGAACTGAAGCTTTCTTT. The chain links TRBV7-9 to TRBJ1-1, with 10 positions matching TRBD1. J gave up 5 bases and V 4 bases, and 7 bases lay outside the gene matches. Germline V gene sequence: CDR1 SEHNR, CDR2 FQNEAQ (reference sequence). This CDR3 contains 15 residues.

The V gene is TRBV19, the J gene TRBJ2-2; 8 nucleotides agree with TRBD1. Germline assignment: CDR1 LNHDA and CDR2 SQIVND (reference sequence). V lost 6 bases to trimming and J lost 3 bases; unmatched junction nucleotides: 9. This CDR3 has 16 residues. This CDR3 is CASRHHGTGDTGELFF. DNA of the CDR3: TGTGCCAGTAGGCACCACGGGACAGGAGACACCGGGGAGCTGTTTTTT.

CDR3 DNA: TGTGCCAGCAGTTTGGGGGGACAGTTGAACACTGAAGCTTTCTTT. It specifies CASSLGGQLNTEAFF. The rearrangement links TRBV28 to TRBJ1-1, with TRBD1 matching 7 bases. The CDR3 has 15 residues. Germline V gene data show CDR1 as MDHEN and CDR2 as SYDVKM. The V and J ends lost 3 bases and 0 bases, in that order; junction bases with no gene match: 4.

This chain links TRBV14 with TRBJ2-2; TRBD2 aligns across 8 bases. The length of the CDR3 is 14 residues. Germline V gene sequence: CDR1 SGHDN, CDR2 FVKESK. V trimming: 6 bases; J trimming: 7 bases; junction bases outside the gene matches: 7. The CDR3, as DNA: TGTGCCAGCAGGCCCCCGGGAGGGTACGGGGAGCTGTTTTTT. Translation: CASRPPGGYGELFF.

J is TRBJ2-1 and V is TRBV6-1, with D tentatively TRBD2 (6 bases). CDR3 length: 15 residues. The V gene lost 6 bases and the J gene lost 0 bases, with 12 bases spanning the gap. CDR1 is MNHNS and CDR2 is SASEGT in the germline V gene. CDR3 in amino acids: CASSPGVSSYNEQFF. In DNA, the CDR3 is TGTGCCAGCAGCCCGGGGGTTAGCTCCTACAATGAGCAGTTCTTC.

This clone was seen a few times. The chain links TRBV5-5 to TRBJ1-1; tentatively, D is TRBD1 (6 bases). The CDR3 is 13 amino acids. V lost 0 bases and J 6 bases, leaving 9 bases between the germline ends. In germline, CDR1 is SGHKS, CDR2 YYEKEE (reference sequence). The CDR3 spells CASSLEGVAEAFF. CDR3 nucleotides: TGTGCCAGCAGCTTGGAGGGGGTCGCTGAAGCTTTCTTT.

CDR3 sequence (DNA): TGCAGCGCCCTGGAGGGTCTGTCCTATGGCTACACCTTC. The encoded protein is CSALEGLSYGYTF. The rearrangement links TRBV29-1 to TRBJ1-2; no firm D call. Germline V gene data show CDR1 as SQVTM and CDR2 as ANQGSEA. Trimming cost V 7 bases and J 4 bases, with 16 bases left between them. This CDR3 contains 13 residues.

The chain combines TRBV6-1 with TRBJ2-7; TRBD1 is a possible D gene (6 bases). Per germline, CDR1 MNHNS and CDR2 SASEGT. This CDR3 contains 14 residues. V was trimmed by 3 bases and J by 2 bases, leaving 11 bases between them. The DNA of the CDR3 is TGTGCCAGCAGTGAGCCGACAGGAACCTACGAGCAGTACGTC. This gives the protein CASSEPTGTYEQYV.

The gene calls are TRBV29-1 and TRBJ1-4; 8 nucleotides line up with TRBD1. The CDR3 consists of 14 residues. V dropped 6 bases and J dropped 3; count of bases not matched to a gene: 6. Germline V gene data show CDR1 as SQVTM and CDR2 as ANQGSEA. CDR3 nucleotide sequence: TGCAGCGTAGCAACACAGGGGGCTAATGAAAAACTGTTTTTT. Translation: CSVATQGANEKLFF.

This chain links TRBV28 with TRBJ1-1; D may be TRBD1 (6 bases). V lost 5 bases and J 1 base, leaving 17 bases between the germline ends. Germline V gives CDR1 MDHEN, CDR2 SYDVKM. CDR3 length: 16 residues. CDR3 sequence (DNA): TGTGCCAGCAGTCCTCCAAGGGGGAGACCGAACACTGAAGCTTTCTTT. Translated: CASSPPRGRPNTEAFF.

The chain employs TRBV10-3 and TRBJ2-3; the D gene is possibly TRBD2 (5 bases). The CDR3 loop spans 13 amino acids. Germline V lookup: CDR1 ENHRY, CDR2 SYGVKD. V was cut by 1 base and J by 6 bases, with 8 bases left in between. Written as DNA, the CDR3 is TGTGCCATCAGTGAGTTTAGCGTGGATACGCAGTATTTT. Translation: CAISEFSVDTQYF.

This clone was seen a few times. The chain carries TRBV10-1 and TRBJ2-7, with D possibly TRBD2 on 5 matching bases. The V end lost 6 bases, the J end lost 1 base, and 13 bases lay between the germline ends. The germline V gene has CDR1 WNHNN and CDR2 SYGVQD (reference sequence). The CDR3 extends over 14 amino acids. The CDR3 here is CASSPTTGSYEQYF. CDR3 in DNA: TGCGCCAGCAGCCCGACCACGGGGTCCTACGAGCAGTACTTC.

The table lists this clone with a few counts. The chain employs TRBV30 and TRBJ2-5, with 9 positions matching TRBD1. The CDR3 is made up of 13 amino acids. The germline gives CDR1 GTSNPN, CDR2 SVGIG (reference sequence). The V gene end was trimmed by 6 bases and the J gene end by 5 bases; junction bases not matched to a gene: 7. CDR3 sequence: CACGTGIGETQYF. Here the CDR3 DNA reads TGTGCCTGTGGGACAGGGATTGGGGAGACCCAGTACTTC.

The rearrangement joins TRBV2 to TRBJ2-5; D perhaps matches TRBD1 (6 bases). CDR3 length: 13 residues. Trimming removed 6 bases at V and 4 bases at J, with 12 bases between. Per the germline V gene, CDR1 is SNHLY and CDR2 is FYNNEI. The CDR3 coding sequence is TGTGCCAGCAGGAGGGGGAGTATAGAGACCCAGTACTTC. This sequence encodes CASRRGSIETQYF.

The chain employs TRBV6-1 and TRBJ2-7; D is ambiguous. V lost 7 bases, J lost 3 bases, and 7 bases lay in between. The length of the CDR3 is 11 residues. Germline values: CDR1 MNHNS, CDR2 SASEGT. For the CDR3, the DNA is TGTGCCAGCATAAGGGACTACGAGCAGTACGTC. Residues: CASIRDYEQYV.

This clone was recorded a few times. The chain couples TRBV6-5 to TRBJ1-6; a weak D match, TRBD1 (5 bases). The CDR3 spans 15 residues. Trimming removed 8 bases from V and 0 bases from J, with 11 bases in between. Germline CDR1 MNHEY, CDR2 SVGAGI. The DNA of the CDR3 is TGTGCCAGCCGCGTGGGGCCCTCCTATAATTCACCCCTCCACTTT. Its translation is CASRVGPSYNSPLHF.

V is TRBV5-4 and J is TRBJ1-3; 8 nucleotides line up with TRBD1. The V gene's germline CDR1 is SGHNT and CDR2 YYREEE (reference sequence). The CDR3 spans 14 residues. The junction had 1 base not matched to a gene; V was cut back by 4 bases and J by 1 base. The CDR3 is CASSRQGSGNTIYF. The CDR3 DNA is TGTGCCAGCAGCCGACAGGGGTCTGGAAACACCATATATTTT.

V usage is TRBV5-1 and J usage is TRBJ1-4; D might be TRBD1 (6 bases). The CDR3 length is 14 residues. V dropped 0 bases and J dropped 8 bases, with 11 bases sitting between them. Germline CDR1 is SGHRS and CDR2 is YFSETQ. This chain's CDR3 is CASSLDRAGEKLFF. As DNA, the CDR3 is TGCGCCAGCAGCTTGGACAGGGCCGGGGAAAAACTGTTTTTT.

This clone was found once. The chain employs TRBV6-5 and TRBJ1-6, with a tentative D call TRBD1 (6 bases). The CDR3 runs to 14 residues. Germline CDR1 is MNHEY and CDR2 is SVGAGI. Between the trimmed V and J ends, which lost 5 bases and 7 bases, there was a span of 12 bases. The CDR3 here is CASSLRGSNSPLHF. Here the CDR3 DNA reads TGTGCCAGCAGTCTCAGGGGATCCAATTCACCCCTCCACTTT.

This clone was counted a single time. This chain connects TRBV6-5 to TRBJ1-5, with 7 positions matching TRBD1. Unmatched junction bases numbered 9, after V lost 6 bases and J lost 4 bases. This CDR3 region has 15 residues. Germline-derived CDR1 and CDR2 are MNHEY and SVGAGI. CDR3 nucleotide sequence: TGTGCCAGCAGAATGACAGGGAGCGGGAATCAGCCCCAGCATTTT. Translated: CASRMTGSGNQPQHF.

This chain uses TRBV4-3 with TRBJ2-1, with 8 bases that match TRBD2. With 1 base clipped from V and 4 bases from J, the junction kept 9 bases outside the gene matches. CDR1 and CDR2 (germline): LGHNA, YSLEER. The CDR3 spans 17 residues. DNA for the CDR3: TGCGCCAGCAGCCAAGGGCTTCGTAGCGGGGTATACAATGAGCAGTTCTTC. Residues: CASSQGLRSGVYNEQFF.

The CDR3 here is CASSFQGGNTEAFF. CDR3 nucleotides: TGTGCCAGCAGCTTCCAAGGGGGGAACACTGAAGCTTTCTTT. This chain connects TRBV7-3 to TRBJ1-1; the D gene is possibly TRBD1 (6 bases). Trimming took off 3 bases at V and 1 base at J, with 9 bases between the two ends. The CDR3 extends over 14 amino acids. Germline V CDR1 and CDR2: SGHTA, FQGTGA. Full variable domain (outside the CDR3, taken from reference TRBV7-3 and TRBJ1-1): GAGVSQTPSNKVTEKGKYVELRCDPISGHTALYWYRQSLGQGPEFLIYFQGTGAADDSGLPNDRFFAVRPEGSVSTLKIQRTERGDSAVYLCASSFQGGNTEAFFGQGTRLTVV.

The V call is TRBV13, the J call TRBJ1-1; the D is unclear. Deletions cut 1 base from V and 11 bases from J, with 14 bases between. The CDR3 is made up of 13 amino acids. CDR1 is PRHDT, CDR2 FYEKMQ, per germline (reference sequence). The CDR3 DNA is TGTGCCAGCAGCTTAGCCCCTTCCCCGGGGGCTTTCTTT. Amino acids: CASSLAPSPGAFF.

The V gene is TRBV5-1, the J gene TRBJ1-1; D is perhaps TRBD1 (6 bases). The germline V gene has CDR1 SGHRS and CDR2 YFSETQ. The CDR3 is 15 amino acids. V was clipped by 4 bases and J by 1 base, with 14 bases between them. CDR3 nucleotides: TGCGCCAGCAGCCCCCCAGACAGGTCGAACACTGAAGCTTTCTTT. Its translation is CASSPPDRSNTEAFF. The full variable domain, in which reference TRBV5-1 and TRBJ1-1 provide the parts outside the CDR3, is KAGVTQTPRYLIKTRGQQVTLSCSPISGHRSVSWYQQTPGQGLQFLFEYFSETQRNKGNFPGRFSGRQFSNSRSEMNVSTLELGDSALYLCASSPPDRSNTEAFFGQGTRLTVV.

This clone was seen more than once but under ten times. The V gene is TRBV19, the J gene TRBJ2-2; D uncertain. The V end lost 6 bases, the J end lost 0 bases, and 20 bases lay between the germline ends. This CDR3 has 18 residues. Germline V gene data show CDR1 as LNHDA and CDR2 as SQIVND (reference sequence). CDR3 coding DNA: TGTGCCAGTAGCCCTCCTGTGGGCAGATCCGCGAACACCGGGGAGCTGTTTTTT. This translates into CASSPPVGRSANTGELFF.

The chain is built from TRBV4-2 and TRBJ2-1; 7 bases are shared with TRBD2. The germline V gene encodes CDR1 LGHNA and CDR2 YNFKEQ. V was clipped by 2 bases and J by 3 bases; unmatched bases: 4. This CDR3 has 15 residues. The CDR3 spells CASSQPGGIYNEQFF. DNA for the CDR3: TGTGCCAGCAGCCAACCGGGGGGAATCTACAATGAGCAGTTCTTC.

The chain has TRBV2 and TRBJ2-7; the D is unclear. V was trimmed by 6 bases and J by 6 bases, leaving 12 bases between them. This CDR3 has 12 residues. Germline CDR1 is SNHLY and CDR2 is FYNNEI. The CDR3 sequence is CASRYAGGEQYV. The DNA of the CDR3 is TGTGCCAGCAGGTATGCAGGTGGCGAGCAGTACGTC.